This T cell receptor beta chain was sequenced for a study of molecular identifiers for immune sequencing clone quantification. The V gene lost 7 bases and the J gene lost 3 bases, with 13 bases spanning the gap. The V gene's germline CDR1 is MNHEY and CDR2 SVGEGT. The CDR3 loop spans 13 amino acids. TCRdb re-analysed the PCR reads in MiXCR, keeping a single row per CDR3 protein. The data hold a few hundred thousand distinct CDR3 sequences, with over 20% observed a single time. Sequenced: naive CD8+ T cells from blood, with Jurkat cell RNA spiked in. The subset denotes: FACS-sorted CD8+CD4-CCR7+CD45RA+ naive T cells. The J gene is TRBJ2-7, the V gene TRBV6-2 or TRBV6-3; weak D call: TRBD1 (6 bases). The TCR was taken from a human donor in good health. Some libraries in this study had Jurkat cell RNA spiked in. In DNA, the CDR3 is TGTGCCAGCAAAAAAGGGGACAACTACGAGCAGTACTTC. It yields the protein CASKKGDNYEQYF.